This T cell receptor (beta chain) comes out of a study of tumor and adjacent non-tumor tissue in lung cancer. Study at large: Samples averaged about 4.17 million productive TCRbeta reads each. Study-level results: Tumor repertoires had a smaller top 100 clone share than normal lung.

This CDR3 contains 14 residues. The V gene's germline CDR1 is SQVTM and CDR2 ANQGSEA. In the case of this clonotype: Its antigen is not identified. The junction departs from germline at one end; a sequencing error may be responsible.

The template was RNA from unsorted bulk tissue. Between August and November 2014, newly diagnosed, chemotherapy-naive lung cancer patients underwent thoracic surgery in China. A modified ARM-PCR protocol with three rounds of nested PCR amplified TCRbeta. Each CDR3 protein is one row after TCRdb ran MiXCR on the multiplex PCR reads. The sample records 220,000 or so distinct CDR3 sequences, around 70% being singletons. The gene calls are TRBV29-1 and TRBJ1-2, with D possibly matching TRBD1 (5 bases). The sequencing input was lung tumor tissue. The TCR comes from a man aged 60-69 years with non-small cell lung cancer. CDR3 amino acids: CSVETPPRGDGCTF. CDR3 DNA: TGCAGCGTTGAAACTCCTCCGAGGGGCGATGGCTGCACATTC.